A single sample is the source of the 20 T cell receptor beta chains below, sequenced in a study of cytomegalovirus exposure and HLA in healthy donors. This PCR relied on a set of 60 Vbeta primers and 13 Jbeta primers. This table comes from immunoSEQ multiplex PCR, and its TCRdb copy is limited to in-frame clones, with some not included. The table lists 74,000 or so clones. What was sequenced was PBMCs. The receptors here all came from a woman in her sixties or seventies in good health and CMV-seronegative.

The CDR3 DNA is TGTGCCAGCCCATGGCTGGGGCGCGGCTACGAGCAGTACTTC. Protein: CASPWLGRGYEQYF. J is TRBJ2-7 and V is TRBV21-1; TRBD1, the table's D call, lacks a check against the DNA. TRBV21-1 is reported as a pseudogene. This CDR3 is built from 14 residues.

The chain has TRBV18 and TRBJ1-1, with D possibly TRBD1 on 6 matching bases. Between the trimmed V and J ends, which lost 0 bases and 7 bases, there was a span of 12 bases. This CDR3 has 14 amino acids. The V gene's germline CDR1 is KGHSH and CDR2 LQKENI. CDR3 DNA sequence: TGTGCCAGCTCACCACCCTCCGGGACACTTGAAGCTTTCTTT. This codes for CASSPPSGTLEAFF.

The chain has TRBV27 and TRBJ2-1, with a weak D call TRBD2 (6 bases). Between the trimmed V and J ends, which lost 5 bases and 3 bases, there was a span of 14 bases. This CDR3 is built from 15 residues. The germline V gene encodes CDR1 MNHEY and CDR2 SMNVEV (reference sequence). The CDR3 sequence: CASSRYSGNYNEQFF. In nucleotides, the CDR3 is TGTGCCAGCAGTCGATATAGCGGTAACTACAATGAGCAGTTCTTC.

The rearrangement joins TRBV19 to TRBJ2-1; D might be TRBD2 (6 bases). Germline V gene sequence: CDR1 LNHDA, CDR2 SQIVND (reference sequence). The CDR3 sequence is 18 residues long. Trimming took off 4 bases at V and 1 base at J, with 20 bases between the two ends. The DNA for the CDR3 is TGTGCCAGTAGTACCGAGGGCGGGATGGGGGGTTCCTACAATGAGCAGTTCTTC. Translating it yields CASSTEGGMGGSYNEQFF.

The chain carries TRBV5-1 and TRBJ1-2, with unresolved D. V dropped 0 bases and J dropped 7 bases, with 16 bases sitting between them. Looked up from germline, CDR1 is SGHRS and CDR2 is YFSETQ. This CDR3 contains 15 residues. CDR3 sequence reads: CASSLGEGMIGGYTF. In nucleotides, the CDR3 is TGCGCCAGCAGCTTGGGAGAGGGTATGATCGGTGGCTACACCTTC. The whole variable domain, filled in from reference TRBV5-1 and TRBJ1-2, reads KAGVTQTPRYLIKTRGQQVTLSCSPISGHRSVSWYQQTPGQGLQFLFEYFSETQRNKGNFPGRFSGRQFSNSRSEMNVSTLELGDSALYLCASSLGEGMIGGYTFGSGTRLTVV.

The chain carries TRBV10-3 and TRBJ2-3; D may be TRBD2 (5 bases). Per the germline V gene, CDR1 is ENHRY and CDR2 is SYGVKD. V was clipped by 0 bases and J by 2 bases, with 9 bases between them. CDR3 length: 15 amino acids. CDR3 region: CAISESPAATDTQYF. The CDR3, as DNA: TGTGCCATCAGTGAGTCCCCAGCGGCCACAGATACGCAGTATTTT.

The chain has TRBV13 and TRBJ2-3; TRBD2 matches 9 bases. Losses at the gene ends were 3 bases for V and 0 bases for J; bases not matched to a gene: 4. This CDR3 region has 16 residues. Germline CDR1 is PRHDT and CDR2 is FYEKMQ (reference sequence). The CDR3: CASSFSLAGSTDTQYF. CDR3 sequence (DNA): TGTGCCAGCAGCTTTTCGCTAGCGGGAAGCACAGATACGCAGTATTTT.

V is TRBV6-5 and J is TRBJ1-3; no clear D gene. Germline CDR1 MNHEY, CDR2 SVGAGI. Between the trimmed V and J ends, which lost 2 bases and 2 bases, there was a span of 7 bases. The CDR3 is 14 amino acids. The CDR3: CASSYGGTGNTIYF. The CDR3 DNA reads as TGTGCCAGCAGTTACGGCGGGACTGGAAACACCATATATTTT.

This rearrangement joins TRBV2 to TRBJ1-5; D might be TRBD1 (5 bases). This CDR3 has 14 residues. CDR1 is SNHLY and CDR2 is FYNNEI in the germline V gene. V shed 1 base and J shed 5 bases, with 9 bases lying between them. DNA for the CDR3: TGTGCCAGCAGTGAAGTAGCGGGGGATCAGCCCCAGCATTTT. This translates into CASSEVAGDQPQHF.

The chain couples TRBV5-1 to TRBJ2-7; TRBD1 aligns across 9 bases. Per the germline V gene, CDR1 is SGHRS and CDR2 is YFSETQ. CDR3 length: 14 residues. V trimming: 2 bases; J trimming: 5 bases; junction bases outside the gene matches: 5. The DNA of the CDR3 is TGCGCCAGCAGCTTTAACAGGGGGCCCGACGAGCAGTACTTC. It specifies CASSFNRGPDEQYF.

This sequence joins TRBV28 and TRBJ2-7, with D possibly being TRBD2 (6 bases). The germline V gene has CDR1 MDHEN and CDR2 SYDVKM. V was cut by 2 bases and J by 0 bases, with 14 bases left in between. The CDR3 consists of 16 residues. The CDR3 nucleotides are TGTGCCAGCAGTTTAATAGGGCGGGGTAGCTCCTACGAGCAGTACTTC. This sequence encodes CASSLIGRGSSYEQYF.

The chain uses TRBV7-9 and TRBJ2-5; no reliable D call. There are 12 residues in the CDR3. From germline, CDR1 is SEHNR and CDR2 FQNEAQ (reference sequence). V gave up 5 bases and J gave up 5 bases, with 9 bases separating them. CDR3 bases: TGTGCCAGCAGCCCCCTGAGGGAGACCCAGTACTTC. It encodes CASSPLRETQYF.

As regards this clone: At one end, the junction sequence differs from germline, possibly due to a read error. The chain recombines TRBV6-1 with TRBJ2-7, with D possibly matching TRBD2 (5 bases). Per germline, CDR1 MNHNS and CDR2 SASEGT. CDR3 length equals 13 residues. The CDR3 coding sequence is TGTGCCGGCAGCGGTACTAGCTCCTACGAGCAGTACTTC. It encodes CAGSGTSSYEQYF.

The rearrangement links TRBV5-4 to TRBJ1-1; D remains ambiguous. The V gene's germline CDR1 is SGHNT and CDR2 YYREEE (reference sequence). This CDR3 is 16 amino acids long. Trimming took 4 bases from V and 1 from J, leaving 17 bases between them. The CDR3 DNA follows: TGTGCCAGCAGCACCCCTGCGGGTGAGGGGAACACTGAAGCTTTCTTT. Amino acid sequence: CASSTPAGEGNTEAFF.

The V gene is TRBV7-6, the J gene TRBJ2-7; D perhaps matches TRBD1 (5 bases). The length of the CDR3 is 12 residues. Looked up from germline, CDR1 is SGHVS and CDR2 is FNYEAQ. The V gene lost 1 base and the J gene lost 8 bases, with 9 bases spanning the gap. The CDR3 DNA reads TGTGCCAGCAGCTTAGTCCAGGGCCAGCAGTACTTC. Its translation: CASSLVQGQQYF.

CDR3 sequence (DNA): TGTGCCAGCGCCCCGGGACAGTGGGAGCCCCAGCATTTT. It yields the protein CASAPGQWEPQHF. The chain joins TRBV7-8 to TRBJ1-5; 7 bases map to TRBD1. Unmatched junction bases numbered 9, after V lost 8 bases and J lost 8 bases. The CDR3 sequence is 13 residues long. From germline, CDR1 is SGHVS and CDR2 FQNEAQ.

The V call is TRBV7-9, the J call TRBJ2-2; D call uncertain. Germline CDR1 and CDR2: SEHNR and FQNEAQ (reference sequence). V was cut by 2 bases and J by 2 bases, with 9 bases left in between. CDR3 length equals 15 residues. In DNA form, the CDR3 reads TGTGCCAGCAGCTTATCAAACACAAACACCGGGGAGCTGTTTTTT. Protein sequence: CASSLSNTNTGELFF.

The V gene is TRBV6-5, the J gene TRBJ2-3; TRBD2 might be the D (5 bases). Deletions cut 0 bases from V and 2 bases from J, with 12 bases between. Germline CDR1 and CDR2: MNHEY and SVGAGI. The CDR3 length is 16 residues. The CDR3 DNA sequence: TGTGCCAGCAGTTACTCGAGTGGACTTGACACAGATACGCAGTATTTT. Protein product: CASSYSSGLDTDTQYF.

With respect to this clone: The junction departs from the called germline gene at one end, perhaps through a read error. The chain carries TRBV10-3 and TRBJ1-2, with D unclear. This CDR3 contains 14 residues. Germline assignment: CDR1 ENHRY and CDR2 SYGVKD. CDR3 sequence reads: CTISESGAPTGYTF. The CDR3 nucleotides read TGTACCATCAGTGAGTCGGGAGCCCCTACCGGCTACACCTTC.

The CDR3 reads CASSLLRTGGFF. The CDR3 DNA reads as TGTGCCAGCAGTTTATTGAGGACAGGGGGCTTCTTT. The chain is built from TRBV28 and TRBJ1-1; 11 nucleotides match TRBD1. The V gene end was trimmed by 1 base and the J gene end by 14 bases; junction bases not matched to a gene: 3. Germline CDR1 MDHEN, CDR2 SYDVKM. The CDR3 is 12 amino acids.